Shown below are 5 T cell receptor beta chains from a single sample sequenced in a study of graft-versus-host responses after intestinal transplantation. Method: immunoSEQ multiplex PCR; TCRdb's copy keeps in-frame clones and lacks some. The sample shows 95,000 to 110,000 clones, approximately 93% of them seen only once. These receptors have no known antigen. The sequencing here drew on unstimulated CD8+ T cells sorted from spleen or lymph node cells, taken before intestinal transplant. Receptors were obtained from a human donor who received an intestinal transplant.

This chain uses TRBV9 with TRBJ1-2; D is unclear. Trimming cost V 4 bases and J 7 bases, with 20 bases left between them. Germline loops: CDR1 SGDLS, CDR2 YYNGEE. This CDR3 spans 15 amino acids. The CDR3 is CASSPGLSGSGGYTF. CDR3 DNA sequence: TGTGCCAGCAGCCCTGGTCTGTCGGGGTCGGGTGGCTACACCTTC.

The chain is built from TRBV7-9 and TRBJ1-6; no clear D gene. CDR1 is SEHNR and CDR2 is FQNEAQ in the germline V gene (reference sequence). V gave up 8 bases and J gave up 9 bases, with 11 bases separating them. The CDR3 sequence is 12 residues long. CDR3 bases: TGTGCCAGCGGGCGGGTGAGTTCACCCCTCCACTTT. It is translated as CASGRVSSPLHF.

The chain couples TRBV7-8 to TRBJ2-2, with D perhaps matching TRBD2 (5 bases). CDR1 is SGHVS and CDR2 is FQNEAQ in the germline V gene. V lost 1 base, J lost 4 bases, and 10 bases lay in between. This CDR3 is 15 amino acids long. The CDR3 region has the DNA TGTGCCAGCAGCTTAGACTTACGGGGCACCGGGGAGCTGTTTTTT. It codes for CASSLDLRGTGELFF.

This rearrangement joins TRBV29-1 to TRBJ2-1; the D is unclear. The V end lost 3 bases, the J end lost 4 bases, and 19 bases lay between the germline ends. The CDR3 sequence is 16 residues long. The V gene's germline CDR1 is SQVTM and CDR2 ANQGSEA. CDR3 bases: TGCAGCGTTGACGGGTACACTCCCAGGCAGTACAATGAGCAGTTCTTC. Residues: CSVDGYTPRQYNEQFF.

V usage is TRBV19 and J usage is TRBJ2-1, with a possible D match to TRBD2 (6 bases). Germline V gene lookup returns CDR1 LNHDA and CDR2 SQIVND (reference sequence). Deletions cut 6 bases from V and 8 bases from J, with 20 bases between. The CDR3 spans 15 residues. CDR3 protein: CASSHSPWRDHEQFF. The CDR3 nucleotides are TGTGCCAGTAGCCACTCCCCCTGGAGGGACCATGAGCAGTTCTTC.